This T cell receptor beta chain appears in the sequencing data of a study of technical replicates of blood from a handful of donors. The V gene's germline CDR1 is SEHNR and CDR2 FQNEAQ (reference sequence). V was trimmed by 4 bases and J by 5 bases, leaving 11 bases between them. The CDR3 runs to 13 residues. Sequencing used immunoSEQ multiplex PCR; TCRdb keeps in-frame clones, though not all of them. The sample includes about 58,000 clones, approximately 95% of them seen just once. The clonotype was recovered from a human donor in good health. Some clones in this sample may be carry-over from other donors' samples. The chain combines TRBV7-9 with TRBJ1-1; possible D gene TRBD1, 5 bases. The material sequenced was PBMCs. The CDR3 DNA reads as TGTGCCAGCAGCTGGGGCAAGGGTACTGAAGCTTTCTTT. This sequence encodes CASSWGKGTEAFF.